This passage covers 4 T cell receptor beta chains from one sample sequenced in a study of T cell repertoires in cytomegalovirus infection. TCRdb independently ran MiXCR on the reads; one entry per CDR3 protein. The data contain 600,000 to 800,000 distinct CDR3 sequences, 24% of them seen just once; the ten biggest clones take up approximately 8%. Source material: CD8+ T cells from PBMCs. These receptors came from a human donor in good health (CMV status not recorded). Some clones in this sample may be carry-over from other donors' samples.

The J gene is TRBJ2-7, the V gene TRBV5-5, with D unclear. This CDR3 spans 14 amino acids. Trimming took 2 bases from V and 5 from J, leaving 14 bases between them. In germline, CDR1 is SGHKS, CDR2 YYEKEE (reference sequence). CDR3 loop: CASSFVITPHEQYF. DNA for the CDR3: TGTGCCAGCAGCTTCGTGATCACCCCCCACGAGCAGTACTTC.

This clonotype occurred many times. The V gene is TRBV6-5, the J gene TRBJ2-5; TRBD2 aligns across 8 bases. V was pared by 5 bases and J by 2 bases, with 13 bases of the junction left unmatched. Germline V lookup: CDR1 MNHEY, CDR2 SVGAGI. The CDR3 runs 17 residues. This chain's CDR3 is CASSRYSIASGQETQYF. CDR3 bases: TGTGCCAGCAGTCGCTACTCGATCGCTAGCGGGCAAGAGACCCAGTACTTC.

In regard to this clonotype: Possible read error: a much larger clone is one base away. This sequence joins TRBV7-2 and TRBJ2-3; 10 positions agree with TRBD2. Germline trimming cut 10 bases from V and 2 bases from J; bases unmatched to any gene: 12. Germline V gives CDR1 SGHTA, CDR2 FQGNSA. The CDR3 totals 16 residues. The CDR3 reads CATLEGTSVNTDTQYF. Written as DNA, the CDR3 is TGTGCCACCCTAGAAGGGACTAGCGTCAACACAGATACGCAGTATTTT.

This clonotype has a count of ten or more. The J gene is TRBJ1-5, the V gene TRBV7-6; D ambiguous. The CDR3 is 15 residues long. V was pared by 1 base and J by 9 bases, with 16 bases between. In germline, CDR1 is SGHVS, CDR2 FNYEAQ. The CDR3 DNA is TGTGCCAGCAGCTTAGAAGCGGCGCCTAATTGGCCCCAGCATTTT. Protein: CASSLEAAPNWPQHF. The full variable domain, in which reference TRBV7-6 and TRBJ1-5 provide the parts outside the CDR3, is GAGVSQSPRYKVTKRGQDVALRCDPISGHVSLYWYRQALGQGPEFLTYFNYEAQQDKSGLPNDRFSAERPEGSISTLTIQRTEQRDSAMYRCASSLEAAPNWPQHFGDGTRLSIL.